Sequencing of this T cell receptor (beta chain) was carried out in a study of blood T cell repertoires in COVID-19. About the study: From the United States, Italy and Spain came samples of acute and convalescent COVID-19. T cells, B-cell-depleted T cells, or PBMCs supplied cDNA or gDNA.

Data came from immunoSEQ multiplex PCR; TCRdb stores just in-frame clones and leaves some out. The sample has tens of thousands of clones, around 90% seen once. This receptor was taken from a woman in her 70s with acute or convalescent COVID-19. The sample comprised peripheral blood.

The CDR3 region has the DNA TGCGCCAGCAGACCAGGGTTAGATACGCAGTATTTT. This translates into CASRPGLDTQYF. This chain joins TRBV10-2 and TRBJ2-3; D may be TRBD1 (5 bases). CDR1 is WSHSY and CDR2 is SAAADI in the germline V gene. The CDR3 loop spans 12 amino acids. V lost 6 bases to trimming and J lost 5 bases, with 9 bases between them.